Each of the 9 T cell receptor beta chains below was sequenced from the same sample in a study of patients and donors after allogeneic stem cell transplantation. TCRdb re-derived calls from the RT-PCR reads in MiXCR, one entry per CDR3 protein. Of about a million distinct CDR3 sequences listed, roughly 18% are singletons. Material: blood, either unsorted or a sorted T cell fraction (not recorded which). These receptors all come from a human donor who was either an allogeneic HSCT recipient or a stem cell or donor lymphocyte infusion donor (not recorded which). It is not recorded whose cells these are; they may come from a transplant donor.

The chain recombines TRBV12-3 or TRBV12-4 with TRBJ2-1, with no clear D. V lost 5 bases and J lost 0, with 11 bases in between. The CDR3 runs 15 residues. The CDR3 spells CASSRVESSYNEQFF. CDR3 DNA sequence: TGTGCCAGCAGTCGGGTCGAGAGCTCCTACAATGAGCAGTTCTTC.

This clonotype was seen more than once but under ten times. The chain's CDR3 is CASSFKADAYEQYF. The CDR3 bases are TGCGCCAGCAGCTTTAAGGCAGATGCCTACGAGCAGTACTTC. This chain links TRBV5-1 with TRBJ2-7; D gene unclear. The germline V gene encodes CDR1 SGHRS and CDR2 YFSETQ. The CDR3 is 14 residues long. The V end lost 2 bases, the J end lost 2 bases, and 11 bases lay between the germline ends.

In this sample, this clonotype turned up many times. The V and J genes are TRBV4-1 and TRBJ2-7; TRBD1 matches 8 bases. Germline CDR1 reads MGHRA; CDR2 reads YSYEKL. The length of the CDR3 is 17 residues. V gave up 2 bases and J gave up 3 bases; unmatched junction bases: 12. The CDR3 nucleotides are TGCGCCAGCAGCCAAATCGGGCTTGGGGACAGGAGCTACGAGCAGTACTTC. This translates into CASSQIGLGDRSYEQYF.

There are many counts of this clonotype. The gene calls are TRBV12-3 or TRBV12-4 and TRBJ2-1; the match to TRBD1 covers 8 bases. V dropped 6 bases and J dropped 2; count of bases not matched to a gene: 6. CDR3 length equals 15 residues. CDR3 DNA: TGTGCCAGCAGGTACGGGACAGGAACCTACAATGAGCAGTTCTTC. Its protein product is CASRYGTGTYNEQFF.

This clonotype was recorded many times. The V and J genes are TRBV12-3 or TRBV12-4 and TRBJ1-5; 11 nucleotides match TRBD1. The CDR3 spans 15 residues. Losses at the gene ends were 5 bases for V and 2 bases for J; bases not matched to a gene: 2. The chain's CDR3 is CASSGQGAGNQPQHF. The CDR3, as DNA: TGTGCCAGCAGTGGACAGGGGGCTGGCAATCAGCCCCAGCATTTT.

There are a few counts of this clonotype. The V call is TRBV12-3 or TRBV12-4, the J call TRBJ1-5; 7 positions match TRBD1. Germline trimming cut 2 bases from V and 7 bases from J; bases unmatched to any gene: 8. The CDR3 has 15 amino acids. The CDR3 DNA sequence: TGTGCCAGCAGTTTAACCGGGACAGAGGGGCAGCCCCAGCATTTT. Encoded protein: CASSLTGTEGQPQHF.

This clonotype was detected only a few times. V is TRBV15 and J is TRBJ2-1; 10 bases fit TRBD2. V was clipped by 0 bases and J by 4 bases; unmatched bases: 12. The CDR3 consists of 19 residues. Germline V gene sequence: CDR1 LNHNV, CDR2 YYDKDF (reference sequence). The CDR3 DNA reads TGTGCCACCAGCAGAGATTATTGGGTAGCGGGAGGCGTTTACAATGAGCAGTTCTTC. As protein: CATSRDYWVAGGVYNEQFF.

The rearrangement joins TRBV20-1 to TRBJ2-1; D may be TRBD1 or TRBD2 (5 bases each). The CDR3 has 12 residues. Trimming removed 6 bases at V and 5 bases at J, with 11 bases between. CDR1 is DFQATT, CDR2 SNEGSKA, per germline (reference sequence). CDR3 residues: CSAWGPHNEQFF. In nucleotides, the CDR3 is TGCAGTGCCTGGGGACCCCACAATGAGCAGTTCTTC.

The rearrangement uses TRBV25-1 and TRBJ2-1, with 8 positions matching TRBD2. CDR3 size: 15 residues. Germline-derived CDR1 and CDR2 are MGHDK and SYGVNS. V was clipped by 1 base and J by 9 bases; unmatched bases: 8. The CDR3 here is CASSEWGLGFGEQFF. The CDR3 DNA reads TGTGCCAGCAGTGAATGGGGACTAGGATTCGGTGAGCAGTTCTTC. The entire variable domain, with the rest obtained from reference TRBV25-1 and TRBJ2-1, is as follows: EADIYQTPRYLVIGTGKKITLECSQTMGHDKMYWYQQDPGMELHLIHYSYGVNSTEKGDLSSESTVSRIRTEHFPLTLESARPSHTSQYLCASSEWGLGFGEQFFGPGTRLTVL.